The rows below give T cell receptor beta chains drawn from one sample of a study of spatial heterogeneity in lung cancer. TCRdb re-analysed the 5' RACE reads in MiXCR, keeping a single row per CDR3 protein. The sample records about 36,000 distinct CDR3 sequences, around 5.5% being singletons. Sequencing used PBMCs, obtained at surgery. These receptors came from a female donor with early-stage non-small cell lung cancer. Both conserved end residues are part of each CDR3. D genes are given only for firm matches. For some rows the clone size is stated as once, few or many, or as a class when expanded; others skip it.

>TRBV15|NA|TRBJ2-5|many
TGTGCCACCAGCAGAGATACGAGGCCTCAAGAGACCCAGTACTTC
CATSRDTRPQETQYF
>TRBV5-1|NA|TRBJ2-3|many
TGCGCCAGCAGCTCCGCGCGGGATACGCAGTATTTT
CASSSARDTQYF
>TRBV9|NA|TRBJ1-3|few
TGTGCCAGCAGCGTAGGTGTGTCTGGAAACACCATATATTTT
CASSVGVSGNTIYF
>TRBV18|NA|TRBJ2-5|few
TGTGCCAGCTCCGTCAGTGGTGGGTCATCAGAGACCCAGTGCTTC
CASSVSGGSSETQCF
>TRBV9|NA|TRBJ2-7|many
TGTGCCAGCAGCGTAGGAGGCCGGAACGAGCAGTACTTC
CASSVGGRNEQYF
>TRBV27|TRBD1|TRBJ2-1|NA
TGTGCCAGCAGTTTATCCTTTACAGGGGCCAAGGGGAATGAGCAGTTCTTC
CASSLSFTGAKGNEQFF
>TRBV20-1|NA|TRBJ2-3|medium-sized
TGCAGTGCTACCCGGGGGCGAAGCACAGATACGCAGTATTTT
CSATRGRSTDTQYF
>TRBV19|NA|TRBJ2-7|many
TGTGCCAGTAGTACTGTGGCCGGGGCCGGACGGTACTTC
CASSTVAGAGRYF
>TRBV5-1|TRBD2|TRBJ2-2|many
TGCGCCAGCAGCTTACAACCCAGCGGGGGGCAGAACACCGGGGAGCTGTTTTTT
CASSLQPSGGQNTGELFF
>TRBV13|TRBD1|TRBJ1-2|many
TGTGCCAGCAGCCCGCCAGACAGGGCAGGCTATGGCTACACCTTC
CASSPPDRAGYGYTF
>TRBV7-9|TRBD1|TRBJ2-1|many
TGTGCCAGCAGCCAACTAGACAGGGTGAATGAGCAGTTCTTC
CASSQLDRVNEQFF
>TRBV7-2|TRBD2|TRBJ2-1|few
TGTGCCAGCAGCTACGAGGCTAGCGGATACAATGAGCAGTTCTTC
CASSYEASGYNEQFF
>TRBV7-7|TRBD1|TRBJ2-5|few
TGTGCTAGCAGCTCCGCCGGGACAGTTGAAGAGACCCAGTACTTC
CASSSAGTVEETQYF
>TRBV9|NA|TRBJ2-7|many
TGTGCCAGCAGCGTAGCCGTCAGCTCCTACGAGCAGTACTTC
CASSVAVSSYEQYF
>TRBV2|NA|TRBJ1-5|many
TGTGCCAGCAGTGAAATTCTAAGGGGCCAGCCCCAGCATTTT
CASSEILRGQPQHF
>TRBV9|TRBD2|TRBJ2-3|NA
TGTGCCAGCGGCAAACTAGCGGGGGGAGATACGCAGTATTTT
CASGKLAGGDTQYF
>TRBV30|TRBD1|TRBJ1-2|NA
TGTGCCTGGAGTCGAGGGACAGGCGGTGATGGCTACACCTTC
CAWSRGTGGDGYTF
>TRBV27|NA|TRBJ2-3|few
TGTGCCAGCAGTAGTAGCTGGCCAGGTACGCAGTATTTT
CASSSSWPGTQYF
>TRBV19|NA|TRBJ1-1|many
TGTGCCAGTAGTATTTTTGCAGGGACCACTGAAGCTTTCTTT
CASSIFAGTTEAFF
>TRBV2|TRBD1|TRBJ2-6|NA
TGTGCCAGCAGCCCGGACAGGACTGGGGCCAACGTCCTGACTTTC
CASSPDRTGANVLTF
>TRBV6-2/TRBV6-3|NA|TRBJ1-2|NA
TGTGCCAGCAGCCCGGGACGGACTATTAACTATGGCTACACCTTC
CASSPGRTINYGYTF
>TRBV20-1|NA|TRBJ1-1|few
TGCAGTGCTGGCGGACAGAGGGGCAGCACTGAAGCTTTCTTT
CSAGGQRGSTEAFF
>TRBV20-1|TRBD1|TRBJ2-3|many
TGCAGTGCTCCACCCTCCGGGGACAGGGCGCAGTATTTT
CSAPPSGDRAQYF
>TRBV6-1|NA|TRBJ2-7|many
TGTGCCAGCAGTGAAGCTTGGCAGGGGTCCTACGAGCAGTACTTC
CASSEAWQGSYEQYF
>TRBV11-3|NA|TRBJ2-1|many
TGTGCCAGCAGCTTATCCACATACAATGAGCAGTTCTTC
CASSLSTYNEQFF
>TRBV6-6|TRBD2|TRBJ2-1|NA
TGTGCCAGCAGTGGATCGGGGGGCTACAATGAGCAGTTCTTC
CASSGSGGYNEQFF
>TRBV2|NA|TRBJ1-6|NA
TGTGCCAGCAGCATGTGGGGAAATAATTCACCCCTCCACTTT
CASSMWGNNSPLHF
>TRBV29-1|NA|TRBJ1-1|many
TGCAGCGTTGAGGGACCAATGGACACTGAAGCTTTCTTT
CSVEGPMDTEAFF
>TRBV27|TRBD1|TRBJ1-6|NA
TGTGCCAGCAGTACGCCCGGGACAGGGATTTCACCCCTCCACTTT
CASSTPGTGISPLHF
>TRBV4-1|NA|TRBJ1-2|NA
TGCGCCAGCAGCCAAGAAGGTGCGAGTCCTTATGGCTACACCTTC
CASSQEGASPYGYTF
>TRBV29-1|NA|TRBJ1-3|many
TGCAGCGCAAGCGGGGGAAACTCTGGAAACACCATATATTTT
CSASGGNSGNTIYF
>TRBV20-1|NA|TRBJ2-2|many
TGCAGTGCTAGAATAGCCGGGAGACAGGCCGGGGAGCTGTTTTTT
CSARIAGRQAGELFF
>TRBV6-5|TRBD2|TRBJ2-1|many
TGTGCCAGCAGCCGGACCTTAGGGAGGGAGTACAATGAGCAGTTCTTC
CASSRTLGREYNEQFF
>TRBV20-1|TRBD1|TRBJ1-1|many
TGCAGTGCTAGACAGGGGGTTTTCACTGAAGCTTTCTTT
CSARQGVFTEAFF
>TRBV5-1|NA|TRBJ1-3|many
TGCGCCAGCAGCCTCGGACCGAGCTCTGGAAACACCATATATTTT
CASSLGPSSGNTIYF
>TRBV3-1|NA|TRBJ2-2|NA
TGTGCCAGCAGCCTTCTATCCGGGGAGCTGTTTTTT
CASSLLSGELFF
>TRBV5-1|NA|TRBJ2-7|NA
TGCGCCAGCAGCTTGGCGACACAGGGAGACGAGCAGTACTTC
CASSLATQGDEQYF
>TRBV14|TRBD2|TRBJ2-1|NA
TGTGCCAGCAGCCAACACGAGGAGCTAGCGGGAGTTTATGAGCAGTTCTTC
CASSQHEELAGVYEQFF
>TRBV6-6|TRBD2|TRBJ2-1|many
TGTGCCAGCAGTCCTCAGCTAGCGGGAAGTAATTACAATGAGCAGTTCTTC
CASSPQLAGSNYNEQFF
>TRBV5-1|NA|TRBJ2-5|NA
TGCGCCAGCAGCTTGGCCCCAGCGCCGGCAGACACCCAGTACTTC
CASSLAPAPADTQYF
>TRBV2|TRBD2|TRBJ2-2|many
TGTGCCAGCAGCGGGGGACTAGCGGGGTGGAACACCGGGGAGCTGTTTTTT
CASSGGLAGWNTGELFF
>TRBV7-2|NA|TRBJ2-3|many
TGTGCCAGCAGCCTTGATAGCGGACGCACAGATACGCAGTATTTT
CASSLDSGRTDTQYF
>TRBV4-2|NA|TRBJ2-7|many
TGTGCCAGCAGCCACGATCAGGCCTACGAGCAGTACTTC
CASSHDQAYEQYF
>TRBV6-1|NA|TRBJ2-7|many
TGTGCCAGCAATGACGGGCCCTACGAGCAGTACTTC
CASNDGPYEQYF
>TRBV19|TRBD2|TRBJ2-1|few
TGTGCCAGTAAATTTACTAGCGGTGACAATGAGCAGTTCTTC
CASKFTSGDNEQFF
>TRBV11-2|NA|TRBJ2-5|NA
TGTGCCAGCAGCTTATCTACTTTGGGGACTCAAGAGACCCAGTACTTC
CASSLSTLGTQETQYF
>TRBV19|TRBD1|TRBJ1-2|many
TGTGCCAGTAGTACAGGGGGCAGCTATGGCTACACCTTC
CASSTGGSYGYTF
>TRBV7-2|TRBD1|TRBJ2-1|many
TGTGCCAGCAGCTTCTACCAGGGGGCCCATGAGCAGTTCTTC
CASSFYQGAHEQFF